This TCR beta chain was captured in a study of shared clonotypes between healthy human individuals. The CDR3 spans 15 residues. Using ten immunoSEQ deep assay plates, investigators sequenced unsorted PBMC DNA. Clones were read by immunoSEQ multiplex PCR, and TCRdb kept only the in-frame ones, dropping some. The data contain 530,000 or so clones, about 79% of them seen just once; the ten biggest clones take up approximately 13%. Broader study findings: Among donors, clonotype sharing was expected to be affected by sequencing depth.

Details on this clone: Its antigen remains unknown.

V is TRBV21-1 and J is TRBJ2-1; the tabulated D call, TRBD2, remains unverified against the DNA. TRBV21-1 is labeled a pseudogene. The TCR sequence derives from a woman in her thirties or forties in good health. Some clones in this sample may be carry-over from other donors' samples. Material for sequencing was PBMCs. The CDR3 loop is CASTQASGPRGEQFF. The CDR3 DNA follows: TGTGCCAGCACCCAAGCCAGCGGACCCCGGGGTGAGCAGTTCTTC.